Below, 2 T cell receptor beta chains from the same sample are listed, as sequenced in a study of blood T cell repertoires in COVID-19. Some clones are missing from TCRdb's copy, which holds only in-frame ones; the method was immunoSEQ multiplex PCR. The sample lists some 110,000 clones; approximately 78% were seen once. The sample taken for sequencing was peripheral blood. Every receptor here comes from a woman of 80 years or more with acute or convalescent COVID-19.

The chain uses TRBV15 and TRBJ1-1; possible D gene TRBD1, 6 bases. The CDR3 is 13 residues long. The germline V gene encodes CDR1 LNHNV and CDR2 YYDKDF (reference sequence). With 8 bases removed from V and 7 bases from J, the gap between germline ends came to 17 bases. The CDR3 DNA reads TGTGCCACCGGGGGCGGGGGAACGAGTGAAGCTTTCTTT. Its protein is CATGGGGTSEAFF.

This sequence joins TRBV24-1 and TRBJ2-1; TRBD1 is a possible D gene (8 bases). Germline-derived CDR1 and CDR2 are KGHDR and SFDVKD. The V and J ends lost 4 bases and 6 bases respectively, with 15 bases between them. The CDR3 is made up of 15 amino acids. The CDR3 DNA sequence: TGTGCCACCAGTGACTACAGGGGGGGTTTCAATGAGCAGTTCTTC. Protein: CATSDYRGGFNEQFF.